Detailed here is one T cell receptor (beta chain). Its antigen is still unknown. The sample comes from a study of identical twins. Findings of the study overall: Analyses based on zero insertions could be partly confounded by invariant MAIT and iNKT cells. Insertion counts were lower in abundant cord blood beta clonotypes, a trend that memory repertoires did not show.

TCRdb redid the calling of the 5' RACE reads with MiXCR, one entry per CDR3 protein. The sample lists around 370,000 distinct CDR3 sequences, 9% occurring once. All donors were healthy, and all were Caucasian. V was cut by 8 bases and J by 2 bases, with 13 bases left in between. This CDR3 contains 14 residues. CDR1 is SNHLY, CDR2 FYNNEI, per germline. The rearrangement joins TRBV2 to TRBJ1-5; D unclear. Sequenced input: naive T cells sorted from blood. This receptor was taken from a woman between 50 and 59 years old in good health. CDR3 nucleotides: TGTGCCAGCGATGGAAGGATTGGCAATCAGCCCCAGCATTTT. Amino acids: CASDGRIGNQPQHF.